This T cell receptor (beta chain) was recovered during a study of cytomegalovirus exposure and HLA in healthy donors. Study findings and constraints: In a later analysis, parvovirus B19, influenza, CMV and Epstein-Barr virus appeared linked to several top co-occurrence clusters.

Primers: 60 Vbeta forward and 13 Jbeta reverse. Here immunoSEQ multiplex PCR was the method, and the copy in TCRdb shows in-frame clones only, minus some. The table records around 160,000 clones, approximately 83% of them present only once. Remarks on this clone: Antigen specificity is unknown.

Sequenced input: PBMCs. This receptor was obtained from a woman aged 18-30 years in good health and CMV-seronegative.

The CDR3 spells CASTSHYYGYTF. CDR3 DNA: TGTGCCAGCACAAGCCACTACTATGGCTACACCTTC. This rearrangement joins TRBV6-1 to TRBJ1-2; D unclear. Germline CDR1 and CDR2: MNHNS and SASEGT. Trimming took 7 bases from V and 3 from J, leaving 9 bases between them. This CDR3 is built from 12 residues.